The 14 T cell receptor beta chains below all came from one sample that was sequenced in a study of T-cell reconstitution after alpha-beta-depleted transplantation in children. Unique molecular identifiers were used in preparing the TCRbeta library. TCRdb analysed the PCR reads with MiXCR anew, one entry per CDR3 protein. The sample holds around 300,000 distinct CDR3 sequences, over 20% seen once. Sequencing was performed on PBMCs, mostly from graft donor cells, taken 180 days after TCRalphabeta/CD19-depleted stem cell transplant. Receptors were obtained from a male patient aged 10 to 17 who had a stem cell transplant for acute lymphoblastic leukemia, so the T cells may come from the graft donor.

This clonotype has a handful of counts. The chain carries TRBV18 and TRBJ2-3; D uncertain. Germline CDR1 reads KGHSH; CDR2 reads LQKENI. The ends were cut back, 10 bases at V and 0 bases at J, with 14 bases in the middle. The CDR3 is made up of 14 amino acids. CDR3 sequence: CATKELTSTDTQYF. CDR3 DNA sequence: TGTGCCACCAAGGAGCTGACTAGCACAGATACGCAGTATTTT.

The chain recombines TRBV7-9 with TRBJ2-7; D unresolved. This CDR3 is 12 amino acids long. V was clipped by 3 bases and J by 2 bases, with 5 bases between them. Germline V gene lookup returns CDR1 SEHNR and CDR2 FQNEAQ (reference sequence). CDR3 sequence: CASSFSTYEQYF. The DNA for the CDR3 is TGTGCCAGCAGCTTCTCCACCTACGAGCAGTACTTC.

This clonotype was picked up a small number of times. CDR3: CATSESGKQETQYF. In DNA, the CDR3 is TGTGCCACCAGTGAAAGCGGCAAGCAAGAGACCCAGTACTTC. The chain is built from TRBV24-1 and TRBJ2-5, with D maybe TRBD2 (5 bases). V was cut by 4 bases and J by 2 bases, with 10 bases left in between. Germline V lookup: CDR1 KGHDR, CDR2 SFDVKD. The CDR3 is 14 residues long.

This clonotype has more than one count but fewer than ten. The chain uses TRBV5-1 and TRBJ2-5; either TRBD1 or TRBD2 may supply D (5 bases each). The CDR3 is 14 amino acids. Germline V lookup: CDR1 SGHRS, CDR2 YFSETQ. V was trimmed by 4 bases and J by 7 bases, leaving 17 bases between them. CDR3 region: CASSAGTARLTQYF. In DNA form, the CDR3 reads TGCGCCAGCAGCGCCGGGACGGCGCGACTGACCCAGTACTTC.

CDR3 amino acids: CASSFKGLSYGYTF. CDR3 bases: TGTGCCAGCAGTTTCAAGGGGCTTAGCTATGGCTACACCTTC. V and J are TRBV12-3 or TRBV12-4 and TRBJ1-2, with D possibly being TRBD1 (5 bases). The V end was cut by 3 bases, the J end by 4 bases, with 12 bases between. The CDR3 consists of 14 residues.

The genes are TRBV14 and TRBJ2-7; D is possibly TRBD1 (5 bases). Deletions cut 0 bases from V and 3 bases from J, with 12 bases between. Germline assignment: CDR1 SGHDN and CDR2 FVKESK. There are 15 residues in the CDR3. The CDR3 is CASSQEAQVSYEQYF. Here the CDR3 DNA reads TGTGCCAGCAGCCAAGAAGCACAGGTGAGCTACGAGCAGTACTTC.

CDR3 DNA: TGTGCCAGCAGCTTAGTACGGTCTAGCGGGAAGAATGAGCAGTTCTTC. Translating it yields CASSLVRSSGKNEQFF. The chain is built from TRBV5-8 and TRBJ2-1, with TRBD2 matching over 9 bases. The CDR3 sequence is 16 residues long. V lost 2 bases to trimming and J lost 7 bases; unmatched junction nucleotides: 10. CDR1 and CDR2 (germline): SGHTS, YDEGEE.

This chain connects TRBV6-1 to TRBJ2-3; D possibly corresponds to TRBD2 (6 bases). Germline V gene data show CDR1 as MNHNS and CDR2 as SASEGT. V lost 9 bases to trimming and J lost 0 bases, with 22 bases between them. There are 17 residues in the CDR3. The CDR3 region is CASDATTSSLSTDTQYF. DNA for the CDR3: TGTGCCAGTGATGCAACAACTAGCTCCCTTAGCACAGATACGCAGTATTTT.

The chain uses TRBV6-5 and TRBJ2-7; D could derive from TRBD1 or TRBD2 (7 bases each). From germline, CDR1 is MNHEY and CDR2 SVGAGI. CDR3 length: 14 residues. V gave up 2 bases and J gave up 2 bases, with 10 bases separating them. CDR3 bases: TGTGCCAGCAGTTACCCAGGGGGGGCCTACGAGCAGTACTTC. Amino acid sequence: CASSYPGGAYEQYF.

There are a few counts of this clonotype. The chain employs TRBV20-1 and TRBJ1-4; D is ambiguous. V was pared by 3 bases and J by 0 bases, with 8 bases between. The CDR3 extends over 14 amino acids. Looked up from germline, CDR1 is DFQATT and CDR2 is SNEGSKA (reference sequence). The CDR3 coding sequence is TGCAGTGCTAGGGCAGTCACAACTAATGAAAAACTGTTTTTT. This gives the protein CSARAVTTNEKLFF.

V is TRBV18 and J is TRBJ2-5; 11 bases fit TRBD2. Germline trimming cut 1 base from V and 5 bases from J; bases unmatched to any gene: 18. The CDR3 totals 20 residues. Germline values: CDR1 KGHSH, CDR2 LQKENI. The CDR3 DNA is TGTGCCAGCTCACCACGCTTCACGACTAGCGGGACGATAATCGGGGAGACCCAGTACTTC. As protein: CASSPRFTTSGTIIGETQYF.

The chain joins TRBV12-3 or TRBV12-4 to TRBJ2-2; 11 bases are a match to TRBD2. The CDR3 is 17 amino acids. The V gene end was trimmed by 3 bases and the J gene end by 5 bases; junction bases not matched to a gene: 8. The CDR3 here is CASSLSSGRYWTGELFF. CDR3 nucleotides: TGTGCCAGCAGTTTGTCTAGCGGGAGGTATTGGACCGGGGAGCTGTTTTTT.

This clonotype was detected a few times. The chain employs TRBV27 and TRBJ2-1; D uncertain. The CDR3 covers 13 residues. CDR1 and CDR2 (germline): MNHEY, SMNVEV (reference sequence). V was shortened by 0 bases and J by 5 bases, with 5 bases between the two germline ends. In nucleotides, the CDR3 is TGTGCCAGCAGTTTATCGCGGAACAATGAGCAGTTCTTC. Translated, it gives CASSLSRNNEQFF.

The chain links TRBV12-3 or TRBV12-4 to TRBJ2-2; no clear D gene. Trimming removed 2 bases from V and 0 bases from J, with 13 bases in between. There are 17 residues in the CDR3. CDR3 protein: CASSLSFWQSNTGELFF. DNA of the CDR3: TGTGCCAGCAGTTTATCCTTTTGGCAGTCGAACACCGGGGAGCTGTTTTTT.